A single sample is the source of the 32 T cell receptor beta chains below, sequenced in a study of identical twins. MiXCR, applied by TCRdb to the 5' RACE reads, yields one record per CDR3 protein. The table records hundreds of thousands of distinct CDR3 sequences, around 5.7% of them present only once. Sequencing used naive T cells sorted from blood. Receptor source: a young man in good health.

This clonotype has only a few counts. V is TRBV7-9 and J is TRBJ1-3, with D hard to call. The CDR3 consists of 17 residues. Germline V gives CDR1 SEHNR, CDR2 FQNEAQ (reference sequence). V was cut by 3 bases and J by 3 bases, with 18 bases left in between. CDR3 region: CASSFIQRVLGGNTIYF. CDR3 nucleotide sequence: TGTGCCAGCAGCTTTATCCAACGGGTGCTCGGTGGAAACACCATATATTTT.

This clonotype has a count of ten or more. The V call is TRBV12-3 or TRBV12-4, the J call TRBJ1-2; possible D gene TRBD1, 5 bases. Trimming pared 1 base from V and 8 bases from J, leaving 14 bases between. The CDR3 sequence is 14 residues long. This CDR3 reads CASSLDSREVGYTF. The CDR3 DNA follows: TGTGCCAGCAGTTTAGATAGCAGGGAGGTAGGCTACACCTTC.

This clonotype appeared many times. V usage is TRBV29-1 and J usage is TRBJ2-3; D unresolved. Germline CDR1 is SQVTM and CDR2 is ANQGSEA. V was cut by 8 bases and J by 14 bases, with 23 bases left in between. CDR3 length: 12 amino acids. The CDR3 sequence is CSTHLGRAQPYF. The CDR3 DNA reads TGCAGCACCCATCTCGGAAGGGCCCAGCCGTATTTT.

This clonotype was counted at least ten times. This chain links TRBV12-3 or TRBV12-4 with TRBJ1-1; D is undetermined. CDR3 length equals 13 residues. V lost 7 bases to trimming and J lost 7 bases, with 16 bases between them. CDR3 nucleotides: TGTGCCAGCACTCTAACTAGGGCTGGTGAAGCTTTCTTT. Residues: CASTLTRAGEAFF.

In its sample, this clonotype was seen many times. The chain recombines TRBV29-1 with TRBJ2-1; D is undetermined. The CDR3 runs to 10 residues. CDR1 is SQVTM, CDR2 ANQGSEA, per germline. The ends were cut back, 6 bases at V and 6 bases at J, with 6 bases in the middle. The CDR3 protein is CSVARNEQFF. The CDR3 coding sequence is TGCAGCGTCGCCCGCAATGAGCAGTTCTTC.

This clonotype was counted ten times or more. V usage is TRBV4-3 and J usage is TRBJ2-3; weak D call: TRBD2 (5 bases). This CDR3 is built from 17 residues. V lost 4 bases and J lost 4, with 21 bases in between. Germline values: CDR1 LGHNA, CDR2 YSLEER. CDR3 sequence: CASSPDYEGRGPDTQYF. The CDR3 DNA reads as TGCGCCAGCAGCCCCGATTACGAGGGAAGAGGCCCAGATACGCAGTATTTT.

This clonotype showed up many times. This chain links TRBV6-1 with TRBJ2-7; TRBD1 aligns across 10 bases. The germline CDR1 and CDR2 sequences are MNHNS and SASEGT. With V trimmed by 6 bases and J by 5 bases, 7 bases remained unmatched. This CDR3 has 14 residues. As DNA, the CDR3 is TGTGCCAGCAGAATGACCGGGACAGGGGACGAGCAGTACTTC. Residues: CASRMTGTGDEQYF.

This clonotype was observed many times. The rearrangement uses TRBV21-1 and TRBJ2-7; the D segment call TRBD1 is taken from the table without a DNA check. TRBV21-1 is reported as a pseudogene. This CDR3 is 15 amino acids long. CDR3 nucleotide sequence: TGTGCCAGCGGCTCCGGACAGCCCAAACAGGCCGAGCAGTACTTC. This encodes CASGSGQPKQAEQYF.

This chain uses TRBV30 with TRBJ2-7; no clear D. The CDR3 sequence is 12 residues long. Germline V gene sequence: CDR1 GTSNPN, CDR2 SVGIG (reference sequence). V was cut by 1 base and J by 3 bases, with 7 bases left in between. The CDR3 is CAWSALFYEQYF. The CDR3 DNA follows: TGTGCCTGGAGTGCACTATTCTACGAGCAGTACTTC.

This clonotype came up many times. The CDR3 loop reads CASSGDPGPQETQYF. Written as DNA, the CDR3 is TGCGCCAGCAGCGGAGACCCGGGACCCCAAGAGACCCAGTACTTC. The rearrangement uses TRBV5-1 and TRBJ2-5; D is tentatively TRBD1 or TRBD2 (5 bases each). CDR1 is SGHRS and CDR2 is YFSETQ in the germline V gene. Trimming left V 4 bases short and J 1 base short, with 14 bases between. The CDR3 runs to 15 residues.

In this sample, this clonotype turned up many times. The chain combines TRBV7-6 with TRBJ1-2, with D possibly being TRBD1 (6 bases). This CDR3 is 17 amino acids long. Per the germline V gene, CDR1 is SGHVS and CDR2 is FNYEAQ. V lost 4 bases and J 0 bases, leaving 18 bases between the germline ends. The CDR3 reads CASSSPIKGQSNYGYTF. CDR3 DNA sequence: TGTGCCAGCAGCTCGCCGATAAAGGGACAATCTAACTATGGCTACACCTTC.

CDR3 amino acids: CASSLDRASARPHNEQFF. CDR3 coding DNA: TGTGCCAGCAGCTTAGATAGGGCTAGCGCGCGCCCCCACAATGAGCAGTTCTTC. J is TRBJ2-1 and V is TRBV11-2, with a tentative D call TRBD2 (6 bases). Looked up from germline, CDR1 is SGHAT and CDR2 is FQNNGV. Trimming removed 0 bases at V and 5 bases at J, with 20 bases between. The CDR3 consists of 18 residues.

V is TRBV11-3 and J is TRBJ2-1; no reliable D call. V lost 1 base and J lost 4, with 11 bases in between. Looked up from germline, CDR1 is SGHNT and CDR2 is YENEEA. This CDR3 spans 15 amino acids. This CDR3 is CASSLAQRQYNEQFF. CDR3 nucleotides: TGTGCCAGCAGCTTAGCCCAGAGACAATACAATGAGCAGTTCTTC.

This clonotype was picked up a small number of times. The chain joins TRBV6-1 to TRBJ2-7; D call uncertain. Germline CDR1 and CDR2: MNHNS and SASEGT. The CDR3 has 11 residues. Trimming took off 5 bases at V and 2 bases at J, with 4 bases between the two ends. CDR3 loop: CASSTPYEQYV. The CDR3 bases are TGTGCCAGCAGTACCCCCTACGAGCAGTACGTC.

This clonotype was seen many times. The CDR3 coding sequence is TGTGCCACCAGTGATTCGGCCCAGAACACCGGGGAGCTGTTTTTT. It codes for CATSDSAQNTGELFF. The chain links TRBV24-1 to TRBJ2-2; D is unresolved. CDR3 length: 15 amino acids. V was pared by 2 bases and J by 1 base, with 7 bases between. The germline CDR1 and CDR2 sequences are KGHDR and SFDVKD.

The sample holds many counts of this clonotype. The chain carries TRBV27 and TRBJ2-1; TRBD2 agrees at 15 bases. The CDR3 has 16 residues. V dropped 4 bases and J dropped 6; count of bases not matched to a gene: 4. Germline CDR1 is MNHEY and CDR2 is SMNVEV (reference sequence). The DNA of the CDR3 is TGTGCCAGCAGTTGGGGACTAGCGGGAGGATCCAATGAGCAGTTCTTC. It translates to CASSWGLAGGSNEQFF.

At least ten counts were recorded for this clonotype. The chain carries TRBV5-8 and TRBJ1-3; D is possibly TRBD1 (6 bases). The CDR3 consists of 15 residues. The ends were cut back, 3 bases at V and 0 bases at J, with 10 bases in the middle. Germline CDR1 and CDR2: SGHTS and YDEGEE. The CDR3 DNA reads as TGTGCCAGCAGCTCGACAGGCTACTCTGGAAACACCATATATTTT. Translating gives CASSSTGYSGNTIYF.

At least ten counts were recorded for this clonotype. The chain couples TRBV10-3 to TRBJ2-3, with a tentative D call TRBD2 (5 bases). CDR1 and CDR2 from the germline V gene are ENHRY and SYGVKD. With 6 bases removed from V and 2 bases from J, the gap between germline ends came to 12 bases. The CDR3 loop spans 14 amino acids. The CDR3 loop is CAISGDRPTDTQYF. The DNA of the CDR3 is TGTGCCATCAGCGGGGATCGCCCCACAGATACGCAGTATTTT.

This clonotype was picked up a small number of times. This chain connects TRBV28 to TRBJ2-7; no reliable D call. Trimming removed 3 bases at V and 0 bases at J, with 9 bases between. Per the germline V gene, CDR1 is MDHEN and CDR2 is SYDVKM. The CDR3 has 14 residues. The CDR3 sequence: CASSFTGRSYEQYF. The CDR3 coding sequence is TGTGCCAGCAGTTTCACGGGTCGCTCCTACGAGCAGTACTTC.

In DNA, the CDR3 is TGTGCCTGGAGCCCTGACAGGGGGGCACCCCTCCACTTT. Translation gives CAWSPDRGAPLHF. V gene TRBV30 combines with J gene TRBJ1-6; the match to TRBD1 covers 9 bases. J gave up 11 bases and V 3 bases, and 5 bases lay outside the gene matches. This CDR3 contains 13 residues. Germline CDR1 reads GTSNPN; CDR2 reads SVGIG (reference sequence).

This clonotype was seen ten or more times. J is TRBJ2-1 and V is TRBV6-5; 15 bases match TRBD2. Germline-derived CDR1 and CDR2 are MNHEY and SVGAGI. After removal of 2 bases from V and 1 base from J, the junction contained 6 bases not matched to a gene. The CDR3 length is 19 residues. DNA of the CDR3: TGTGCCAGCAGTTACCTTGGACTAGCGGGAGGGAAGTCCTACAATGAGCAGTTCTTC. It specifies CASSYLGLAGGKSYNEQFF.

Ten or more counts support this clonotype. The rearrangement joins TRBV20-1 to TRBJ2-1; 8 bases align to TRBD2. Per germline, CDR1 DFQATT and CDR2 SNEGSKA (reference sequence). The CDR3 is made up of 11 amino acids. V lost 6 bases, J lost 9 bases, and 4 bases stayed unmatched. As DNA, the CDR3 is TGCAGTGCCGGAGCGGGAGCTGAGCAGTTCTTC. Translation gives CSAGAGAEQFF.

This clonotype was detected a few times. The chain has TRBV29-1 and TRBJ2-3; the D is unclear. The CDR3 extends over 10 amino acids. Germline V gives CDR1 SQVTM, CDR2 ANQGSEA. The germline V and J ends were trimmed by 6 bases and 4 bases, with 5 bases remaining between them. The CDR3 sequence is CSVRPDTQYF. The CDR3 DNA is TGCAGCGTGCGCCCAGATACGCAGTATTTT.

This clonotype was counted many times. The gene calls are TRBV20-1 and TRBJ2-1, with a weak D call TRBD2 (5 bases). The CDR3 has 17 residues. Trimming left V 2 bases short and J 0 bases short, with 17 bases between. CDR1 is DFQATT and CDR2 is SNEGSKA in the germline V gene (reference sequence). Written as DNA, the CDR3 is TGCAGTGCTAGAAGAAGTAGCGCACAGAGCTCCTACAATGAGCAGTTCTTC. Its translation is CSARRSSAQSSYNEQFF.

Ten or more counts support this clonotype. The chain is built from TRBV20-1 and TRBJ1-2, with TRBD1 as a possible D gene (5 bases). The V gene's germline CDR1 is DFQATT and CDR2 SNEGSKA (reference sequence). The CDR3 contains 13 residues. Trimming pared 3 bases from V and 3 bases from J, leaving 11 bases between. CDR3 DNA sequence: TGCAGTGCTAGTCCCTCACAGGACTATGGCTACACCTTC. Translated, it gives CSASPSQDYGYTF.

This clonotype was detected ten times or more. The chain couples TRBV27 to TRBJ1-2, with D possibly matching TRBD1 (6 bases). Germline V lookup: CDR1 MNHEY, CDR2 SMNVEV (reference sequence). V was pared by 3 bases and J by 4 bases, with 24 bases between. This CDR3 comprises 18 residues. CDR3 nucleotide sequence: TGTGCCAGCAGTTTTTCCCCGGGACAAGTTATTTGGGGCTATGGCTACACCTTC. As protein: CASSFSPGQVIWGYGYTF.

This clonotype was recorded a few times. The chain is built from TRBV20-1 and TRBJ2-1; TRBD2 matches at 10 bases. V dropped 3 bases and J dropped 8; count of bases not matched to a gene: 16. Germline loops: CDR1 DFQATT, CDR2 SNEGSKA (reference sequence). The CDR3 totals 17 residues. DNA for the CDR3: TGCAGTGCTAGGGCACTAGCGGGATACCTGAATGTTGATGAGCAGTTCTTC. Its translation is CSARALAGYLNVDEQFF.

The sample holds a few counts of this clonotype. J is TRBJ2-7 and V is TRBV5-1; 8 bases fit TRBD1. Losses at the gene ends were 4 bases for V and 1 base for J; bases not matched to a gene: 7. There are 15 residues in the CDR3. Germline V gene sequence: CDR1 SGHRS, CDR2 YFSETQ. The CDR3 DNA reads TGCGCCAGCAGCGCCGACAGGGGTATTTCCTACGAGCAGTACTTC. It is translated as CASSADRGISYEQYF.

The table lists this clonotype with a few counts. The V call is TRBV20-1, the J call TRBJ1-5, with 7 bases that match TRBD1. The length of the CDR3 is 17 residues. V lost 5 bases, J lost 0 bases, and 13 bases stayed unmatched. Germline lookup yields CDR1 DFQATT and CDR2 SNEGSKA (reference sequence). The CDR3 sequence: CSAQPRTGLYSNQPQHF. The CDR3 DNA reads as TGCAGTGCTCAACCCCGGACAGGCCTGTATAGCAATCAGCCCCAGCATTTT.

The chain combines TRBV5-1 with TRBJ2-2; D not resolved. Germline lookup yields CDR1 SGHRS and CDR2 YFSETQ. This CDR3 comprises 13 residues. V was clipped by 3 bases and J by 6 bases, with 9 bases between them. The CDR3 DNA sequence: TGCGCCAGCAGCTACACAGAACCCGGGGAGCTGTTTTTT. It encodes CASSYTEPGELFF.

In this sample, this clonotype turned up many times. The chain is built from TRBV7-2 and TRBJ2-7; TRBD2 aligns across 10 bases. Germline trimming cut 3 bases from V and 3 bases from J; bases unmatched to any gene: 5. CDR3 size: 15 residues. Germline loops: CDR1 SGHTA, CDR2 FQGNSA. CDR3 DNA: TGTGCCAGCAGCTTTGGACTAGCGGATTTCTACGAGCAGTACTTC. It translates to CASSFGLADFYEQYF.

Only a few counts were recorded for this clonotype. V usage is TRBV5-5 and J usage is TRBJ1-6; D might be TRBD1 (6 bases). Trimming took 4 bases from V and 9 from J, leaving 17 bases between them. Looked up from germline, CDR1 is SGHKS and CDR2 is YYEKEE (reference sequence). CDR3 length equals 15 residues. The CDR3 nucleotides are TGTGCCAGCAGCATTCCTGGGACAAAAGCTTCACCCCTCCACTTT. Its protein product is CASSIPGTKASPLHF.